This T cell receptor (beta chain) emerged from a study of neurological immune-mediated disorders. This clonotype appeared many times. Via MiXCR, TCRdb re-called the 5' RACE reads, giving one row per CDR3 protein. The repertoire consists of 35,000 to 55,000 distinct CDR3 sequences, with over 6% occurring once and the leading ten covering about 0.5%. This CDR3 region has 16 residues. The germline V gene has CDR1 MDHEN and CDR2 SYDVKM. V lost 3 bases and J lost 0; bases outside the gene matches: 4. The chain couples TRBV28 to TRBJ2-4; 8 bases are a match to TRBD2. The clonotype comes from a woman in her 40s in good health. Sequencing was performed on CD4+ T cells from blood. CDR3 bases: TGTGCCAGCAGTTTTGAACTAGCGGCAGCCAAAAACATTCAGTACTTC. Its protein product is CASSFELAAAKNIQYF.